This T cell receptor beta chain stems from a study of T cells in localized non-small cell lung cancer. Trimming took 3 bases from V and 9 from J; bases not matched to a gene: 7. The CDR3 runs 13 residues. Germline V CDR1 and CDR2: MNHEY, SVGAGI. Assay: immunoSEQ multiplex PCR; the TCRdb copy retains only in-frame clones and omits some. The repertoire holds fewer than 35,000 clones, with approximately 80% as singletons. The sequence was obtained from a male donor aged 60 or over with stage II squamous cell lung carcinoma. The rearrangement uses TRBV6-5 and TRBJ2-7; 8 nucleotides line up with TRBD1. The sample was peripheral blood, taken before any cancer treatment. The CDR3 sequence: CASSYVQGVRQYF. CDR3 nucleotides: TGTGCCAGCAGTTATGTACAGGGGGTCAGGCAGTACTTC.